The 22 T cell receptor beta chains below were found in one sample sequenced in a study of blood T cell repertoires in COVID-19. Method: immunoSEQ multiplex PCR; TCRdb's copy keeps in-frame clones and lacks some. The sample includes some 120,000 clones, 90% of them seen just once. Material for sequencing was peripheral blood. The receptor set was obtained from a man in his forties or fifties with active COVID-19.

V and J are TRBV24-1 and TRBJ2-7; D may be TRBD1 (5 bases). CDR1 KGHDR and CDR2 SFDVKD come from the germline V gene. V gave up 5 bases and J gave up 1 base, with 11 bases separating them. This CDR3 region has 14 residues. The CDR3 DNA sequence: TGTGCCACCAGTGGGCAGGGTTCTTCCTACGAGCAGTACGTC. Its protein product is CATSGQGSSYEQYV.

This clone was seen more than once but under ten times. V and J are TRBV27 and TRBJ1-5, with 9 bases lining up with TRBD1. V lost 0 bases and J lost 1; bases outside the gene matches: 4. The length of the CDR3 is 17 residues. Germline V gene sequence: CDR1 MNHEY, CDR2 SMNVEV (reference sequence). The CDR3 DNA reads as TGTGCCAGCAGTTTATCTTGGACAGGGGCCAGCAATCAGCCCCAGCATTTT. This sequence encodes CASSLSWTGASNQPQHF.

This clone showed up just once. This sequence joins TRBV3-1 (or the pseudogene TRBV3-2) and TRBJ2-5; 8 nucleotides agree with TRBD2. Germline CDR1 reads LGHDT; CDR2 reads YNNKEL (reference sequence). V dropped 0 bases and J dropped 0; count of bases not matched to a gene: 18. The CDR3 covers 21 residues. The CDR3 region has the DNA TGTGCCAGCAGCCAAGATCGATACACAGGACGGACTAGCCCGTACCAAGAGACCCAGTACTTC. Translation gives CASSQDRYTGRTSPYQETQYF.

The CDR3 protein is CASSLSAGAYNSPLHF. CDR3 nucleotides: TGTGCCAGCAGTTTATCGGCCGGGGCCTATAATTCACCCCTCCACTTT. This chain connects TRBV27 to TRBJ1-6; D not resolved. CDR1 is MNHEY and CDR2 is SMNVEV in the germline V gene (reference sequence). V was cut by 0 bases and J by 2 bases, with 8 bases left in between. CDR3 length: 16 residues.

The CDR3 nucleotides read TGTGCCAGCAGCTTAGCGGGCGCAGGCCTCAATCAGCCCCAGCATTTT. Translated, it gives CASSLAGAGLNQPQHF. The chain uses TRBV7-9 and TRBJ1-5; D gene uncertain. The length of the CDR3 is 16 residues. CDR1 and CDR2 (germline): SEHNR, FQNEAQ (reference sequence). The V end lost 0 bases, the J end lost 3 bases, and 12 bases lay between the germline ends.

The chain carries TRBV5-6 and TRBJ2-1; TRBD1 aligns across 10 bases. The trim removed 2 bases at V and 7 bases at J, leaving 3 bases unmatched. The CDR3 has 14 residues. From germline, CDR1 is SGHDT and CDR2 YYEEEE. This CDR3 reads CASSLLGQGNEQFF. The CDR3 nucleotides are TGTGCCAGCAGCTTACTGGGACAGGGGAATGAGCAGTTCTTC. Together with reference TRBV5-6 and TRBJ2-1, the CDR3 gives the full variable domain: DAGVTQSPTHLIKTRGQQVTLRCSPKSGHDTVSWYQQALGQGPQFIFQYYEEEERQRGNFPDRFSGHQFPNYSSELNVNALLLGDSALYLCASSLLGQGNEQFFGPGTRLTVL.

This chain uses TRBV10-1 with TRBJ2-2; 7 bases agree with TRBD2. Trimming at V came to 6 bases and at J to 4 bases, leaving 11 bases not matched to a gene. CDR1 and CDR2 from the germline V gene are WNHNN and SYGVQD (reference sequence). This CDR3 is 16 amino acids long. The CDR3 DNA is TGCGCCAGCAGCGGAGGACTAGTTAAGGGCACCGGGGAGCTGTTTTTT. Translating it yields CASSGGLVKGTGELFF.

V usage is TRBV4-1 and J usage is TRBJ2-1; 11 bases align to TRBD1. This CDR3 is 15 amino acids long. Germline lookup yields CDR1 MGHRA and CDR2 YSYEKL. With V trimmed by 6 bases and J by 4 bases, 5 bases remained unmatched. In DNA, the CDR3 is TGCGCCAGCAGATCCGGGACAGGGGGGTACAATGAGCAGTTCTTC. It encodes CASRSGTGGYNEQFF.

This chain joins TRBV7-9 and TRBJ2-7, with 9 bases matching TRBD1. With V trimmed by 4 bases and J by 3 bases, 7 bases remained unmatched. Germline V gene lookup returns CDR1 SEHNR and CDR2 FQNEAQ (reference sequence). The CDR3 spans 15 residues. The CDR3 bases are TGTGCCAGCAGCTCGACTCGGGGACAGGGCTACGAGCAGTACTTC. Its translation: CASSSTRGQGYEQYF.

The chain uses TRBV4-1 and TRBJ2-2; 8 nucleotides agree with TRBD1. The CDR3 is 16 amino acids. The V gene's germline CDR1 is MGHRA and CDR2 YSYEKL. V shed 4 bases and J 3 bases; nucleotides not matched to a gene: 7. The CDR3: CASSPVWTGHTGELFF. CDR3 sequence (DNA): TGCGCCAGCAGCCCCGTCTGGACAGGGCACACCGGGGAGCTGTTTTTT.

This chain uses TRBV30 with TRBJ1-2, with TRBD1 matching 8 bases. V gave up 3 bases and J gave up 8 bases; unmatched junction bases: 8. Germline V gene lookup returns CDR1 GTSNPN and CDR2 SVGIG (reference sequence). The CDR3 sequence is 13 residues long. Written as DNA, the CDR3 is TGTGCCTGGAGCGGACAGGGAATGCGAGGCTACACCTTC. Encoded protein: CAWSGQGMRGYTF.

The CDR3 DNA sequence: TGTGCCAGCAGCCCACAGGGCCCGAACAATGAGCAGTTCTTC. Translation: CASSPQGPNNEQFF. The V and J genes are TRBV6-5 and TRBJ2-1; possible D gene TRBD1, 6 bases. Looked up from germline, CDR1 is MNHEY and CDR2 is SVGAGI. The CDR3 runs 14 residues. Trimming pared 6 bases from V and 5 bases from J, leaving 14 bases between.

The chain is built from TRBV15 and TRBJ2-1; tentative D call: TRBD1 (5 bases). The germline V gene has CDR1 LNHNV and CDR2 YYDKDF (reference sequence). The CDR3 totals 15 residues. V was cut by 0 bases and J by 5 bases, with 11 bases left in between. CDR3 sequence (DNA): TGTGCCACCAGCAGAGATCAAGGGGTTAACAATGAGCAGTTCTTC. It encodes CATSRDQGVNNEQFF.

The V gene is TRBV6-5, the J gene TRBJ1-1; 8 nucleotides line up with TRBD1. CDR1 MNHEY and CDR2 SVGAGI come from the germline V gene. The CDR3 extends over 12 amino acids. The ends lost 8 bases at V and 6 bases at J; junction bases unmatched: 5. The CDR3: CASRPGGSEAFF. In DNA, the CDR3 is TGTGCCAGCCGCCCAGGGGGCTCTGAAGCTTTCTTT.

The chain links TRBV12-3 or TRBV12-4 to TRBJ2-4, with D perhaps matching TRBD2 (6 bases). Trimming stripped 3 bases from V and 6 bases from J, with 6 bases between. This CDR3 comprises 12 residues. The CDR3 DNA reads TGTGCCAGCAGTTTCGGGGGAAACATTCAGTACTTC. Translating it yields CASSFGGNIQYF.

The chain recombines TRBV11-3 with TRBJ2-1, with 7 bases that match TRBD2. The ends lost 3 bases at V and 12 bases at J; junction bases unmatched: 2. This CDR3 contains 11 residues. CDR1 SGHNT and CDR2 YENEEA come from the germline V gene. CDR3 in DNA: TGTGCCAGCAGCTTGGGAGGGCGGCAGTTCTTC. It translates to CASSLGGRQFF. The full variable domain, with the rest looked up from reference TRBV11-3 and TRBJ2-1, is EAGVVQSPRYKIIEKKQPVAFWCNPISGHNTLYWYLQNLGQGPELLIRYENEEAVDDSQLPKDRFSAERLKGVDSTLKIQPAELGDSAVYLCASSLGGRQFFGPGTRLTVL.

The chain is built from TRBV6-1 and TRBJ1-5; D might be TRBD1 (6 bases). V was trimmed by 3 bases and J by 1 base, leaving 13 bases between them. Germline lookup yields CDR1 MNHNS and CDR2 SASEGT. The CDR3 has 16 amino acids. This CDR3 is CASSDWGGVSNQPQHF. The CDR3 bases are TGTGCCAGCAGTGACTGGGGGGGCGTCAGCAATCAGCCCCAGCATTTT.

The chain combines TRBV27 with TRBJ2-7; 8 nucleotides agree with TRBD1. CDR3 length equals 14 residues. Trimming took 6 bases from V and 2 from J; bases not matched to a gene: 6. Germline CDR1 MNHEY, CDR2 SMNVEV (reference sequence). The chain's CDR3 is CASSRDRRTYEQYV. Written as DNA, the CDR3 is TGTGCCAGCAGCCGGGACAGGCGGACCTACGAGCAGTACGTC.

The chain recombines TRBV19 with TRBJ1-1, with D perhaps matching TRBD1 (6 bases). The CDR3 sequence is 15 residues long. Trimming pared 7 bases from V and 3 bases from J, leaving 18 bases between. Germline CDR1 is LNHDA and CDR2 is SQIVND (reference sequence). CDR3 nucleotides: TGTGCCAGTACGCTCAGTCGTACAGGGTACACTGAAGCTTTCTTT. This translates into CASTLSRTGYTEAFF.

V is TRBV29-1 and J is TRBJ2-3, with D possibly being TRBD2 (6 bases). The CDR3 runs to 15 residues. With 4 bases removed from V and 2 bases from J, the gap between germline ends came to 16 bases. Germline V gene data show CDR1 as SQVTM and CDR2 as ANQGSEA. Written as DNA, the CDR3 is TGCAGCGTTGTGATATCAGGGACTTACACAGATACGCAGTATTTT. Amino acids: CSVVISGTYTDTQYF.

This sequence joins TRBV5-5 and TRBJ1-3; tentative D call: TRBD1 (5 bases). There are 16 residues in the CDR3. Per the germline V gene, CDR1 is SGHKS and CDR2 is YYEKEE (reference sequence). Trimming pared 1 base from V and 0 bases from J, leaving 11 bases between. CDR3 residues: CASSLSQGSSGNTIYF. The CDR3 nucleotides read TGTGCCAGCAGCTTGTCCCAGGGCAGCTCTGGAAACACCATATATTTT. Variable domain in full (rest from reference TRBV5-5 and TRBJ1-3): DAGVTQSPTHLIKTRGQQVTLRCSPISGHKSVSWYQQVLGQGPQFIFQYYEKEERGRGNFPDRFSARQFPNYSSELNVNALLLGDSALYLCASSLSQGSSGNTIYFGEGSWLTVV.

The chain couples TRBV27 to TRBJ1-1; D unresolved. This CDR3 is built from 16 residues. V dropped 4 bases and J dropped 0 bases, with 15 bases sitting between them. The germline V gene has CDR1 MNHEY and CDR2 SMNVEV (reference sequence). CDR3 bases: TGTGCCAGCAGTTCCCTTATTTGGCCCATGAACACTGAAGCTTTCTTT. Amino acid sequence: CASSSLIWPMNTEAFF.